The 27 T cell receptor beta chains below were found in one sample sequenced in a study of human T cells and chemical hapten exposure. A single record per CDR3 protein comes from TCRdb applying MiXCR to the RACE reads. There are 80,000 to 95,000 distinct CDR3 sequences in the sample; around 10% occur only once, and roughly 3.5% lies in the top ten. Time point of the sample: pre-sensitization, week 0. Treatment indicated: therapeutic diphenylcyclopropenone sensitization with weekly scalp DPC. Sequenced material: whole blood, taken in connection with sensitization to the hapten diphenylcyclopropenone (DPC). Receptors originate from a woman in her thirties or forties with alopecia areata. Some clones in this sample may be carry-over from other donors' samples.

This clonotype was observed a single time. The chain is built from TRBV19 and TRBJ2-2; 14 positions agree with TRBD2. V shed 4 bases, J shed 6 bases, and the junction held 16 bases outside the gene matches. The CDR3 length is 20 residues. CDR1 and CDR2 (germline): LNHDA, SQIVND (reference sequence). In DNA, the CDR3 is TGTGCCAGTAGTACTAACCGCGGGACTAGCGGGGGATATGAGTCCGGGGAGCTGTTTTTT. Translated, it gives CASSTNRGTSGGYESGELFF.

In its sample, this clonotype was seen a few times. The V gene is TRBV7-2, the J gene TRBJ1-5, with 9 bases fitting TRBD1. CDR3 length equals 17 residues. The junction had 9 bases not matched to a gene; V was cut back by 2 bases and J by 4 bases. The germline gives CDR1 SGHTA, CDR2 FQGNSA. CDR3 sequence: CASSLHRTGAGNQPQHF. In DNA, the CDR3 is TGTGCCAGCAGCTTACACCGGACAGGGGCTGGAAATCAGCCCCAGCATTTT.

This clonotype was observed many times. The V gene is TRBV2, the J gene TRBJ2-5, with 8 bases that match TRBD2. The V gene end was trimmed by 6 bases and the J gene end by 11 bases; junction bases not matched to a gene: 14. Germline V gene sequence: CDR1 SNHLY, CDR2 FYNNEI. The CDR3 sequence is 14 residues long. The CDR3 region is CASRAPGLGPRQYF. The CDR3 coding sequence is TGTGCCAGCAGAGCTCCGGGACTAGGCCCTAGGCAGTACTTC.

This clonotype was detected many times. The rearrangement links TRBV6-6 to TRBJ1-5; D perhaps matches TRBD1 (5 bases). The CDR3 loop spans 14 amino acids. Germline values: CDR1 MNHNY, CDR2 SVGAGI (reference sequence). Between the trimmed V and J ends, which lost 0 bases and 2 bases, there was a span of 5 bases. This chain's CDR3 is CASSYSGGNQPQHF. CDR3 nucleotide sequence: TGTGCCAGCAGTTACTCAGGGGGCAATCAGCCCCAGCATTTT.

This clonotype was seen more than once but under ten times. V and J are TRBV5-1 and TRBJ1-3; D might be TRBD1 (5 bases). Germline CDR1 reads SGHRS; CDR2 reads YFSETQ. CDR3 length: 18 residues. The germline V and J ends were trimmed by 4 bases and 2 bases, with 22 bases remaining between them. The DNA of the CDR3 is TGCGCCAGCAGCCTCGTGGGGGACCCGAAGGATGCTGGAAACACCATATATTTT. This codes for CASSLVGDPKDAGNTIYF. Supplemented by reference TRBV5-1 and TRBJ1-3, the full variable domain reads KAGVTQTPRYLIKTRGQQVTLSCSPISGHRSVSWYQQTPGQGLQFLFEYFSETQRNKGNFPGRFSGRQFSNSRSEMNVSTLELGDSALYLCASSLVGDPKDAGNTIYFGEGSWLTVV.

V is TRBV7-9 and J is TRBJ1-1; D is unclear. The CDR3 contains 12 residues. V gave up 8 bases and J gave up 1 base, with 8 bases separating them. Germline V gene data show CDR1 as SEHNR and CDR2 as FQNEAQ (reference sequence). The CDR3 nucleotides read TGTGCCAGCGTACCCGGGAACACTGAAGCTTTCTTT. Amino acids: CASVPGNTEAFF. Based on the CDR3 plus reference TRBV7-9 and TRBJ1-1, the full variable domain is DTGVSQNPRHKITKRGQNVTFRCDPISEHNRLYWYRQTLGQGPEFLTYFQNEAQLEKSRLLSDRFSAERPKGSFSTLEIQRTEQGDSAMYLCASVPGNTEAFFGQGTRLTVV.

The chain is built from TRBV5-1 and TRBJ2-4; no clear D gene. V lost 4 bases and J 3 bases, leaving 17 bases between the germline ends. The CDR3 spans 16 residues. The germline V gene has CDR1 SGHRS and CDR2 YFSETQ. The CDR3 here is CASSPQALSNKNIQYF. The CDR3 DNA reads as TGCGCCAGCAGCCCGCAGGCGCTCAGTAACAAAAACATTCAGTACTTC.

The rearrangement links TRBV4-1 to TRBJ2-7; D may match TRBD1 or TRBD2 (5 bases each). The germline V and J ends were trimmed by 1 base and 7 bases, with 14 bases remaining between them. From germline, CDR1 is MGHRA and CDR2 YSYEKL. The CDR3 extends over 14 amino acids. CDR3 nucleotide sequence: TGCGCCAGCAGCCAAGGACCCCTGGGGGTAGAGCAGTACTTC. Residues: CASSQGPLGVEQYF.

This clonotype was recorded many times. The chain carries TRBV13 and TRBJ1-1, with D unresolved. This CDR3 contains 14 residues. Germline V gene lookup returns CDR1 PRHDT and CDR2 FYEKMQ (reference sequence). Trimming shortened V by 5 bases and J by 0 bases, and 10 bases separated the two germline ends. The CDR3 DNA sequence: TGTGCCAGCAGCGTCAGCCCCATGAACACTGAAGCTTTCTTT. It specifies CASSVSPMNTEAFF.

DNA of the CDR3: TGTGCCAGCAGTCCTAGAGGAGGGCATAGCAATCAGCCCCAGCATTTT. Its translation is CASSPRGGHSNQPQHF. The chain uses TRBV6-5 and TRBJ1-5; D not resolved. Trimming pared 5 bases from V and 0 bases from J, leaving 14 bases between. The germline gives CDR1 MNHEY, CDR2 SVGAGI. CDR3 length: 16 amino acids.

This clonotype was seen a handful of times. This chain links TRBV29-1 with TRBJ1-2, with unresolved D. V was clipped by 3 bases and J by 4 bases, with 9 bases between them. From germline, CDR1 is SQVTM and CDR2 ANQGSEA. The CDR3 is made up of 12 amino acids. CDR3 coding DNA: TGCAGCGTTGATGGAGGGTCCTATGGCTACACCTTC. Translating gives CSVDGGSYGYTF.

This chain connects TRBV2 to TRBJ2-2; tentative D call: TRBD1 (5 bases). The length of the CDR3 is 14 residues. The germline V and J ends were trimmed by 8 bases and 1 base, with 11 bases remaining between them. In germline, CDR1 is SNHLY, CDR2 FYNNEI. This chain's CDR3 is CASLPGQNTGELFF. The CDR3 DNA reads TGTGCCAGCCTCCCAGGACAGAACACCGGGGAGCTGTTTTTT.

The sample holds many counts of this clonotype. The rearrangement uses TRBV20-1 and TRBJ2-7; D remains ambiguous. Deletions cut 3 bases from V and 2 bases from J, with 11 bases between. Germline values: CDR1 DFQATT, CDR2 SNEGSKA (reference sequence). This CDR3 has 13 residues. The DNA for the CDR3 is TGCAGTGCTAGGGCGGCAGAACCCTACGAGCAGTACTTC. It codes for CSARAAEPYEQYF.

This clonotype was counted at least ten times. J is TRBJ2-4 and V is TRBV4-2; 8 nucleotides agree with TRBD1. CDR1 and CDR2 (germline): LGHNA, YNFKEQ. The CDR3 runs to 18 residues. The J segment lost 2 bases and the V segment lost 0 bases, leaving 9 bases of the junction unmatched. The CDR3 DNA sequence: TGTGCCAGCAGCCAAGACCCCCGGACAGGGCTTTCCAAAAACATTCAGTACTTC. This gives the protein CASSQDPRTGLSKNIQYF.

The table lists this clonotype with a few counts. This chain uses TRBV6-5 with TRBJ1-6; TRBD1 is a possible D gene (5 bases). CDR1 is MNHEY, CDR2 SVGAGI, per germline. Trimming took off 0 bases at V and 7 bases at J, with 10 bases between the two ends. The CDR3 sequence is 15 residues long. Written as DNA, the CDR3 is TGTGCCAGCAGTTACTCAGGGGTAGGGAATTCACCCCTCCACTTT. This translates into CASSYSGVGNSPLHF.

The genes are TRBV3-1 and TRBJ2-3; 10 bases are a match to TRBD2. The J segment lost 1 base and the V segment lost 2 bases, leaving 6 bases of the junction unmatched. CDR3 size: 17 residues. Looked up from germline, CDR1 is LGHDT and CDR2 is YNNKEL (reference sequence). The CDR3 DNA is TGTGCCAGCAGCCAAATCGTGGGACTAGCGCGCACAGATACGCAGTATTTT. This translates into CASSQIVGLARTDTQYF.

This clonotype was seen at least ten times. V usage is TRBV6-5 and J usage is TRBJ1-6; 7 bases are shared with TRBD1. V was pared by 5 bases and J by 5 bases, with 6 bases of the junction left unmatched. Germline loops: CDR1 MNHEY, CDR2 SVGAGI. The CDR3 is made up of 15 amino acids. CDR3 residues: CASSRQGGDNSPLHF. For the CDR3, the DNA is TGTGCCAGCAGTAGACAGGGCGGGGATAATTCACCCCTCCACTTT.

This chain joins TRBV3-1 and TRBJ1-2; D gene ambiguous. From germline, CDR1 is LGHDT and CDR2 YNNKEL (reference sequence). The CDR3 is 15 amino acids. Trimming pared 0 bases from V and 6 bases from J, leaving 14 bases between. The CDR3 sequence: CASSQDIGRQDGYTF. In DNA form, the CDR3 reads TGTGCCAGCAGCCAAGATATTGGCCGCCAAGATGGCTACACCTTC. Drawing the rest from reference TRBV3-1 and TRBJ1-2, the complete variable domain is DTAVSQTPKYLVTQMGNDKSIKCEQNLGHDTMYWYKQDSKKFLKIMFSYNNKELIINETVPNRFSPKSPDKAHLNLHINSLELGDSAVYFCASSQDIGRQDGYTFGSGTRLTVV.

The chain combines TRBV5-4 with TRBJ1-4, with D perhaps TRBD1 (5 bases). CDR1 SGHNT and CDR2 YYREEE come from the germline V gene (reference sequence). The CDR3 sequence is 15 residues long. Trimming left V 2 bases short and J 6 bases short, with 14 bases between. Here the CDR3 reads CASSFGRTGDEKLFF. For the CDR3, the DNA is TGTGCCAGCAGCTTTGGCCGGACGGGGGATGAAAAACTGTTTTTT. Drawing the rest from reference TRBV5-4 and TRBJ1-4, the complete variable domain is ETGVTQSPTHLIKTRGQQVTLRCSSQSGHNTVSWYQQALGQGPQFIFQYYREEENGRGNFPPRFSGLQFPNYSSELNVNALELDDSALYLCASSFGRTGDEKLFFGSGTQLSVL.

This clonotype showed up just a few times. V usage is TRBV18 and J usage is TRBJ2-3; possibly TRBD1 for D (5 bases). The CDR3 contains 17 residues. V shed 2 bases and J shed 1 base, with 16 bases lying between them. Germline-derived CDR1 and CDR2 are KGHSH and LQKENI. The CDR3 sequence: CASSPSTRALGTDTQYF. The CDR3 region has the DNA TGTGCCAGCTCACCATCCACCAGGGCATTGGGCACAGATACGCAGTATTTT.

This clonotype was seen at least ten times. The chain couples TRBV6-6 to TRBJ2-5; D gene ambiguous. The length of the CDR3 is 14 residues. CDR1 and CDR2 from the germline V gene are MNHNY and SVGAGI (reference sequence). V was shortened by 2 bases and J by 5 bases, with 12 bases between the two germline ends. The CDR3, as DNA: TGTGCCAGCAGTTACCCGCCTCGGGTTGAGACCCAGTACTTC. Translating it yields CASSYPPRVETQYF.

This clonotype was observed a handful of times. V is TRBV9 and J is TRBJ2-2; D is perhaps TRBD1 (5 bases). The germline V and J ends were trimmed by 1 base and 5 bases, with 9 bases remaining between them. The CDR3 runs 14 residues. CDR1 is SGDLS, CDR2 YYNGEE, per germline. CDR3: CASSVQGGTGELFF. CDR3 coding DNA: TGTGCCAGCAGCGTACAGGGCGGTACCGGGGAGCTGTTTTTT.

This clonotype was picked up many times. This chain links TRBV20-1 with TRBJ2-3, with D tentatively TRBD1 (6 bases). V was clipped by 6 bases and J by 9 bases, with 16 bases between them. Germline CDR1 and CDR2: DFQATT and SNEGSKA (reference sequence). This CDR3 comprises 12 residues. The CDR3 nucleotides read TGCAGTGCCGATAACCGGGACATCACGCAGTATTTT. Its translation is CSADNRDITQYF.

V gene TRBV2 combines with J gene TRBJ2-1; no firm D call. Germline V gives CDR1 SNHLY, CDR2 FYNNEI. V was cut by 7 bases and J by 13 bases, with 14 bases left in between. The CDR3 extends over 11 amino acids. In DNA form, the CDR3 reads TGTGCCAGCATGAACGATCTATTTCAGTTCTTC. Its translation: CASMNDLFQFF.

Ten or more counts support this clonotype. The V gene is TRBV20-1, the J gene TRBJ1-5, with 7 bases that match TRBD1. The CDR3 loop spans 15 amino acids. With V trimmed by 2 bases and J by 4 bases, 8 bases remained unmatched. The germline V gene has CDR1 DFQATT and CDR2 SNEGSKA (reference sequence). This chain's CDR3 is CSARPDNRGNQPQHF. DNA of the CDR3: TGCAGTGCTAGACCCGATAACAGGGGTAATCAGCCCCAGCATTTT.

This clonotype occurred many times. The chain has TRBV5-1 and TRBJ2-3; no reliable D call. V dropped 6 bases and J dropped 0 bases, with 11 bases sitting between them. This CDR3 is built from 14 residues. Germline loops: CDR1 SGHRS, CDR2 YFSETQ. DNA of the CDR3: TGCGCCAGCACCGGTGGTTTTAGCACAGATACGCAGTATTTT. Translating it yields CASTGGFSTDTQYF.

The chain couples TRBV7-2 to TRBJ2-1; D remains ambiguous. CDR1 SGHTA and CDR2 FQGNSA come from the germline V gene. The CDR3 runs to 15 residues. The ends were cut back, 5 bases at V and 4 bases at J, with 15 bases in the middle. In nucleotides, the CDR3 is TGTGCCAGCAGCCCAGACTCTCCGAGATACAATGAGCAGTTCTTC. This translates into CASSPDSPRYNEQFF.